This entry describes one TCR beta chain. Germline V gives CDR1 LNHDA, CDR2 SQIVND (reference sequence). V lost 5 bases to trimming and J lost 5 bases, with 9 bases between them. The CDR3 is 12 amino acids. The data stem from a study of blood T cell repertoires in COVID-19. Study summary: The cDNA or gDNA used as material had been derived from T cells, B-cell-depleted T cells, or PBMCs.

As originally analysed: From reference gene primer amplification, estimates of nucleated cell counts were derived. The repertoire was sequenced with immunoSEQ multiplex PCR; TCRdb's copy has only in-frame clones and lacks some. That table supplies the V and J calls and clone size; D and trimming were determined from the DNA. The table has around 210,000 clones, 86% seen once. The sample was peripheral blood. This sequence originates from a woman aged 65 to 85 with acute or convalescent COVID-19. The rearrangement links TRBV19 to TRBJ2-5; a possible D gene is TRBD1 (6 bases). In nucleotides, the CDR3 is TGTGCCAGTAGTCTGGGGGCCGAGACCCAGTACTTC. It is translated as CASSLGAETQYF.